These 18 T cell receptor beta chains originate from one sample sequenced in a study of T cell repertoires in cytomegalovirus infection. MiXCR, run by TCRdb on the reads, gives a single entry per CDR3 protein. This sample has a few hundred thousand distinct CDR3 sequences, with roughly 20% found just once. Sequencing was performed on PBMCs. Source of these receptors: a human donor in good health (CMV status not recorded). Some clones in this sample may be carry-over from other donors' samples.

Ten or more counts support this clonotype. The rearrangement uses TRBV7-2 and TRBJ1-5; tentatively, D is TRBD1 (5 bases). V gave up 3 bases and J gave up 6 bases, with 6 bases separating them. Germline values: CDR1 SGHTA, CDR2 FQGNSA. The CDR3 loop spans 12 amino acids. The CDR3 sequence: CASSFGGQPQHF. The DNA of the CDR3 is TGTGCCAGCAGCTTTGGGGGTCAGCCCCAGCATTTT.

V gene TRBV12-3 or TRBV12-4 combines with J gene TRBJ1-4, with a weak D call TRBD1 (5 bases). The CDR3 loop spans 14 amino acids. V gave up 6 bases and J gave up 5 bases, with 13 bases separating them. The CDR3, as DNA: TGTGCCAGCAGCTGGGGGGACCAGAATGAAAAACTGTTTTTT. It specifies CASSWGDQNEKLFF.

The rearrangement links TRBV7-2 to TRBJ2-2; D may be TRBD2 (6 bases). Per germline, CDR1 SGHTA and CDR2 FQGNSA. Trimming left V 7 bases short and J 5 bases short, with 17 bases between. The CDR3 extends over 15 amino acids. Here the CDR3 reads CASIPDVAGTGELFF. The CDR3 DNA sequence: TGTGCCAGCATCCCAGACGTCGCGGGGACCGGGGAGCTGTTTTTT.

This clonotype occurred once. The rearrangement uses TRBV28 and TRBJ2-1; possibly TRBD1 for D (6 bases). The CDR3 runs to 14 residues. Germline CDR1 is MDHEN and CDR2 is SYDVKM. V lost 6 bases and J lost 2, with 11 bases in between. In DNA form, the CDR3 reads TGTGCCAGCAGCGCCGGGACAACCTACAATGAGCAGTTCTTC. Translating it yields CASSAGTTYNEQFF.

This clonotype has a handful of counts. V gene TRBV4-2 combines with J gene TRBJ2-1; TRBD1 or TRBD2 may be the D gene (5 bases each). The CDR3 is 15 residues long. Germline lookup yields CDR1 LGHNA and CDR2 YNFKEQ. The V end lost 0 bases, the J end lost 8 bases, and 14 bases lay between the germline ends. CDR3 coding DNA: TGTGCCAGCAGCCAAGAAATTTTGAGGGGACATGAGCAGTTCTTC. Encoded protein: CASSQEILRGHEQFF.

This clonotype was recorded many times. This CDR3 is CASSSRTYSYEQYF. The DNA of the CDR3 is TGTGCCAGCAGCTCCCGGACTTACTCCTACGAGCAGTACTTC. V gene TRBV27 combines with J gene TRBJ2-7; tentatively, D is TRBD2 (5 bases). This CDR3 is 14 amino acids long. Germline V CDR1 and CDR2: MNHEY, SMNVEV (reference sequence). V lost 6 bases to trimming and J lost 0 bases, with 12 bases between them.

This clonotype was observed a handful of times. The chain is built from TRBV6-6 and TRBJ1-5; D not certain. CDR3 length: 13 amino acids. The V gene's germline CDR1 is MNHNY and CDR2 SVGAGI (reference sequence). The V end lost 6 bases, the J end lost 5 bases, and 11 bases lay between the germline ends. CDR3 sequence: CASSLTFHQPQHF. CDR3 DNA sequence: TGTGCCAGCAGCCTCACCTTCCATCAGCCCCAGCATTTT.

This clonotype was recorded a few times. The rearrangement joins TRBV10-3 to TRBJ1-1, with D perhaps matching TRBD1 (6 bases). Germline loops: CDR1 ENHRY, CDR2 SYGVKD. With 4 bases removed from V and 5 bases from J, the gap between germline ends came to 11 bases. CDR3 length: 13 amino acids. CDR3: CAISGGGRTEAFF. Here the CDR3 DNA reads TGTGCCATCAGTGGCGGGGGCCGAACTGAAGCTTTCTTT.

This clonotype has a count of ten or more. The J gene is TRBJ1-4, the V gene TRBV28; weak D call: TRBD1 (5 bases). The CDR3 is 12 amino acids. The germline V gene encodes CDR1 MDHEN and CDR2 SYDVKM. The ends were cut back, 6 bases at V and 15 bases at J, with 17 bases in the middle. The CDR3 reads CASSFTQGRLFF. CDR3 DNA: TGTGCCAGCAGCTTTACGCAGGGCAGATTGTTTTTT.

This clonotype was detected many times. The chain couples TRBV6-1 to TRBJ2-7; TRBD1 matches at 8 bases. Trimming at V came to 6 bases and at J to 7 bases, leaving 11 bases not matched to a gene. Germline V gene lookup returns CDR1 MNHNS and CDR2 SASEGT. The CDR3 loop spans 14 amino acids. CDR3 DNA sequence: TGTGCCAGCAGACTCATTGACAGGGGCGGTGAGCAGTACTTC. Protein product: CASRLIDRGGEQYF.

This clonotype has more than one count but fewer than ten. CDR3 region: CASSPGAAVNTGELFF. The CDR3 nucleotides are TGTGCCAGCAGCCCGGGGGCGGCAGTAAACACCGGGGAGCTGTTTTTT. The rearrangement uses TRBV5-5 and TRBJ2-2; D tentatively fits TRBD1 or TRBD2 (6 bases each). Germline lookup yields CDR1 SGHKS and CDR2 YYEKEE (reference sequence). Trimming removed 4 bases from V and 2 bases from J, with 15 bases in between. The length of the CDR3 is 16 residues. The complete variable domain, with remaining parts taken from reference TRBV5-5 and TRBJ2-2, reads DAGVTQSPTHLIKTRGQQVTLRCSPISGHKSVSWYQQVLGQGPQFIFQYYEKEERGRGNFPDRFSARQFPNYSSELNVNALLLGDSALYLCASSPGAAVNTGELFFGEGSRLTVL.

This clonotype showed up just a few times. The chain recombines TRBV15 with TRBJ1-2; D is ambiguous. The V gene's germline CDR1 is LNHNV and CDR2 YYDKDF (reference sequence). The CDR3 runs to 15 residues. V dropped 1 base and J dropped 5 bases, with 14 bases sitting between them. The chain's CDR3 is CATSRGAGSLYGYTF. The CDR3 DNA reads TGTGCCACCAGCAGAGGGGCGGGCAGCCTGTATGGCTACACCTTC.

This clonotype occurred a few times. This CDR3 reads CSARERGREYEKLFF. The DNA for the CDR3 is TGCAGTGCTAGAGAAAGGGGACGGGAATATGAAAAACTGTTTTTT. The J gene is TRBJ1-4, the V gene TRBV20-1; D might be TRBD1 (5 bases). This CDR3 comprises 15 residues. Germline CDR1 and CDR2: DFQATT and SNEGSKA (reference sequence). Trimming removed 0 bases at V and 6 bases at J, with 14 bases between.

V gene TRBV6-5 combines with J gene TRBJ1-2; no reliable D call. Germline assignment: CDR1 MNHEY and CDR2 SVGAGI. CDR3 length: 14 residues. V lost 0 bases and J 5 bases, leaving 10 bases between the germline ends. CDR3 DNA: TGTGCCAGCAGTTACTCGAGGGCAGAATATGGCTACACCTTC. It encodes CASSYSRAEYGYTF.

The rearrangement joins TRBV30 to TRBJ2-1; TRBD2 agrees at 10 bases. The V segment lost 4 bases and the J segment 8 bases; nucleotides outside the gene matches: 5. The CDR3 totals 13 residues. The germline CDR1 and CDR2 sequences are GTSNPN and SVGIG (reference sequence). The CDR3 DNA sequence: TGTGCCTGGACTAGCGGGAGTCTCTATGAGCAGTTCTTC. This translates into CAWTSGSLYEQFF.

This clonotype is a singleton in its sample. Given a much more abundant clone one base away, this may be a read error. The chain uses TRBV6-5 and TRBJ1-2; 7 nucleotides align to TRBD1. The CDR3 is 14 residues long. Germline V CDR1 and CDR2: MNHEY, SVGAGI. Trimming cost V 6 bases and J 5 bases; bases outside gene matches: 9. The CDR3 coding sequence is TGTGCCAGCAGATCTACAGGGGAAGGGTATGGCTACACCTTC. Translation gives CASRSTGEGYGYTF.

This clonotype was seen more than once but under ten times. The rearrangement joins TRBV20-1 to TRBJ2-7, with D possibly being TRBD1 (6 bases). Germline V gene data show CDR1 as DFQATT and CDR2 as SNEGSKA (reference sequence). V lost 0 bases, J lost 4 bases, and 13 bases lay in between. The CDR3 runs 14 residues. In DNA, the CDR3 is TGCAGTGCTAGAGATCCGACAGGAGATTACGAGCAGTACTTC. It is translated as CSARDPTGDYEQYF.

The chain uses TRBV29-1 and TRBJ2-3, with D uncertain. The CDR3 loop spans 12 amino acids. Trimming shortened V by 3 bases and J by 9 bases, and 13 bases separated the two germline ends. Germline V gene data show CDR1 as SQVTM and CDR2 as ANQGSEA. CDR3 in amino acids: CSVDVAGQTQYF. The CDR3 DNA reads TGCAGCGTTGACGTGGCCGGGCAGACGCAGTATTTT.